The rows below give T cell receptor beta chains drawn from one sample of a study of blood T cell repertoires in COVID-19. The assay was immunoSEQ multiplex PCR, and TCRdb's table has in-frame clones only and misses some. The profile shows some 200,000 clones, around 80% of them singletons. The material sequenced was peripheral blood. The origin of the receptors is a man aged 25 to 45 with active or convalescent COVID-19. Each CDR3 is given with its conserved first and last residue. The D gene is left open where the match is weak. A clone size is listed for some rows: how often the clone was seen (once, few, many), or a class if it is expanded.

clone_size	d_call	v_call	j_call	cdr3_nt	cdr3_aa
.	.	TRBV6-5	TRBJ1-1	TGTGCCAGCAGTTCCACTCGGGAGGGTAACACTGAAGCTTTCTTT	CASSSTREGNTEAFF
.	.	TRBV25-1	TRBJ1-3	TGTGCCAGCAGTGTAAATGGGAGAGGAAACACCATATATTTT	CASSVNGRGNTIYF
.	TRBD1	TRBV4-1	TRBJ1-1	TGCGCCAGCAGCCCTGGACAGGGGAACACTGAAGCTTTCTTT	CASSPGQGNTEAFF
.	TRBD1	TRBV9	TRBJ1-1	TGTGCCAGCAGCGTAGACGGGACAGGGGTCACTGAAGCTTTCTTT	CASSVDGTGVTEAFF
few	TRBD1	TRBV19	TRBJ1-5	TGTGCCACCACGGACAGGGCACTTCAGCCCCAGCATTTT	CATTDRALQPQHF
.	TRBD1	TRBV7-2	TRBJ1-6	TGTGCCAGCAGTGAGAGAGGACAGGGGAATTCACCCCTCCACTTT	CASSERGQGNSPLHF
.	.	TRBV9	TRBJ1-3	TGTGCCAGCAGCACACGCGGTGGAAACACCATATATTTT	CASSTRGGNTIYF
.	TRBD1	TRBV10-3	TRBJ1-4	TGTGCCATCAAACAGGGGGCAACTAATGAAAAACTGTTTTTT	CAIKQGATNEKLFF
.	TRBD1	TRBV6-5	TRBJ2-4	TGTGCCAGCAGAGTACAGGGGACGGCCAAAAACATTCAGTACTTC	CASRVQGTAKNIQYF
.	.	TRBV12-3/TRBV12-4	TRBJ1-2	TGTGCCAGCAGCCCTAGACAGAGCTCTGGCTACACCTTC	CASSPRQSSGYTF
once	.	TRBV10-3	TRBJ2-5	TGTGCCATCAGTGAGTCGAGAGACCGAGGGGAGACCCAGTACTTC	CAISESRDRGETQYF
.	TRBD1	TRBV27	TRBJ2-5	TGTGCCAGCAGTTCGCGACAGGGGTCAGGAGAGACCCAGTACTTC	CASSSRQGSGETQYF
.	TRBD1	TRBV6-5	TRBJ1-1	TGTGCCAGCCGGTCCGGGACAGGGAACACTGAAGCTTTCTTT	CASRSGTGNTEAFF
.	.	TRBV6-5	TRBJ1-2	TGTGCCAGCAGTTCGGGGGACGCACATAACTATGGCTACACCTTC	CASSSGDAHNYGYTF
.	TRBD1	TRBV9	TRBJ1-2	TGTGCCAGCAGCGCGGACAGGGGGCATCGGGGTGGCTACACCTTC	CASSADRGHRGGYTF
.	.	TRBV12-5	TRBJ2-2	TGTGCTAGTGGTTCACCCCCCCCCGGGGTAACGAACACCGGGGAGCTGTTTTTT	CASGSPPPGVTNTGELFF
few	.	TRBV29-1	TRBJ1-1	TGCAGCGTAGGGCAGGGGTTTAGGACTGAAGCTTTCTTT	CSVGQGFRTEAFF
.	.	TRBV9	TRBJ1-6	TGTGCCAGCCAGGGGTCGCAGAATTCACCCCTCCACTTT	CASQGSQNSPLHF
.	.	TRBV5-6	TRBJ2-3	TGTGCCAGCAGCTTGGCAACACCTCTTATGAGCACAGATACGCAGTATTTT	CASSLATPLMSTDTQYF
.	TRBD2	TRBV14	TRBJ2-3	TGTGCCAGCAGCCAAGATTGGTCGGGAGGTAGCACAGATACGCAGTATTTT	CASSQDWSGGSTDTQYF
.	.	TRBV30	TRBJ1-2	TGTGCCTGGAGTGTAGCGGGCTATGGCTACACCTTC	CAWSVAGYGYTF
.	TRBD1	TRBV5-8	TRBJ2-5	TGTGCCAGCAGCCCTGGGACAGGGGGCGCGGAGACCCAGTACTTC	CASSPGTGGAETQYF
.	.	TRBV12-3/TRBV12-4	TRBJ2-7	TGTGCCAGCAGTTTAGTCACCTACGAGCAGTACTTC	CASSLVTYEQYF
.	.	TRBV3-1/TRBV3-2	TRBJ2-7	TGTGCCAGCAGCCAATCTTCCGGGACTCTCTCCTACGAGCAGTACTTC	CASSQSSGTLSYEQYF
.	.	TRBV2	TRBJ1-4	TGTGCCAGCAGTGAAGGGTTTGGCGAAAAACTGTTTTTT	CASSEGFGEKLFF
.	TRBD2	TRBV28	TRBJ2-1	TGTGCCAGCAGTTTGGTTGGGACTAGCAACAATGAGCAGTTCTTC	CASSLVGTSNNEQFF
.	TRBD2	TRBV5-8	TRBJ2-3	TGTGCCAGCAGGGAAACGAGGGAGGGTACAGATACGCAGTATTTT	CASRETREGTDTQYF
.	.	TRBV11-3	TRBJ1-1	TGTGCCAGCAGTATGCGGTCCATGCTCGCTGAAGCTTTCTTT	CASSMRSMLAEAFF
.	.	TRBV6-2/TRBV6-3	TRBJ1-2	TGTGCCAGCAGTTATCGGGGGAGTATCTATGGCTACACCTTC	CASSYRGSIYGYTF
.	.	TRBV28	TRBJ1-2	TGTGCCAGCAGTTTACCCTGGGAGGGTCTCTATGGCTACACCTTC	CASSLPWEGLYGYTF
.	.	TRBV6-5	TRBJ1-5	TGTGCCAGCAGAGTGGAACCTCAGGGAAATCAGCCCCAGCATTTT	CASRVEPQGNQPQHF
.	.	TRBV7-9	TRBJ1-1	TGTGCCAGCAGCCCCTCCTTGACAGGGAACACTGAAGCTTTCTTT	CASSPSLTGNTEAFF